One sample yielded the 16 T cell receptor beta chains listed below, sequenced in a study of cytomegalovirus exposure and HLA in healthy donors. Researchers ran the PCR with 60 Vbeta and 13 Jbeta primers. The data were produced by immunoSEQ multiplex PCR, yet TCRdb's version contains in-frame clones alone and is incomplete. Of over 150,000 clones listed, 55% to 80% are singletons. Input material: PBMCs. The receptors were sampled from a woman aged 18 to 35 in good health and CMV-seropositive.

This chain joins TRBV7-9 and TRBJ2-7, with 7 bases aligning to TRBD2. The CDR3 loop spans 18 amino acids. With 5 bases clipped from V and 6 bases from J, the junction kept 22 bases outside the gene matches. Germline values: CDR1 SEHNR, CDR2 FQNEAQ (reference sequence). CDR3 nucleotides: TGTGCCAGCAGCGGAATGGTGTTGTCAGCGGGGTCCCTCGGCGAGCAGTACTTC. Translating it yields CASSGMVLSAGSLGEQYF.

The J gene is TRBJ1-5, the V gene TRBV6-6; D might be TRBD1 (5 bases). CDR1 and CDR2 from the germline V gene are MNHNY and SVGAGI (reference sequence). The CDR3 contains 13 residues. Trimming took off 7 bases at V and 4 bases at J, with 11 bases between the two ends. This CDR3 reads CASTTGSNQPQHF. CDR3 in DNA: TGTGCCAGCACTACAGGTTCAAATCAGCCCCAGCATTTT.

This clone was counted only a few times. The chain recombines TRBV4-3 with TRBJ1-2, with TRBD1 as a possible D gene (5 bases). The CDR3 is made up of 16 amino acids. The V gene's germline CDR1 is LGHNA and CDR2 YSLEER. V dropped 1 base and J dropped 0 bases, with 12 bases sitting between them. CDR3 protein: CASSQGGGASNYGYTF. The CDR3 nucleotides read TGCGCCAGCAGCCAAGGGGGAGGGGCGTCTAACTATGGCTACACCTTC.

The rearrangement joins TRBV27 to TRBJ2-7; 7 bases are a match to TRBD2. V gave up 5 bases and J gave up 2 bases; unmatched junction bases: 12. The CDR3 has 16 amino acids. Germline values: CDR1 MNHEY, CDR2 SMNVEV (reference sequence). The CDR3 spells CASSLDTSGIAYEQYF. The CDR3 nucleotides read TGTGCCAGCAGTCTAGACACAAGCGGGATTGCCTACGAGCAGTACTTC.

This clone has a handful of counts. The rearrangement uses TRBV5-1 and TRBJ1-2; 7 bases align to TRBD1. CDR3 size: 14 residues. J gave up 7 bases and V 4 bases, and 10 bases lay outside the gene matches. Germline V lookup: CDR1 SGHRS, CDR2 YFSETQ. The CDR3 spells CASSRPLTGSGYTF. The DNA of the CDR3 is TGCGCCAGCAGCCGACCTTTGACAGGGAGTGGCTACACCTTC.

The V and J genes are TRBV4-2 and TRBJ2-7; 9 bases agree with TRBD1. V dropped 0 bases and J dropped 3; count of bases not matched to a gene: 9. This CDR3 has 17 residues. From germline, CDR1 is LGHNA and CDR2 YNFKEQ. The CDR3, as DNA: TGTGCCAGCAGCCAAGATGGGGGGGACAGGGCAGTCTACGAGCAGTACTTC. As protein: CASSQDGGDRAVYEQYF.

V and J are TRBV15 and TRBJ2-5, with a possible D match to TRBD2 (5 bases). The J call is doubtful: the DNA matches TRBJ2-7 better. The CDR3 length is 14 residues. Germline CDR1 LNHNV, CDR2 YYDKDF (reference sequence). CDR3 coding DNA: TGTGCCACCAGCAGAGTGGTTGAGGGTTACGAGCAGTACTTC. The encoded protein is CATSRVVEGYEQYF.

This clone was detected a few times. The chain couples TRBV6-6 to TRBJ2-5; TRBD2 might be the D (7 bases). CDR3 length equals 13 residues. The V end lost 6 bases, the J end lost 1 base, and 9 bases lay between the germline ends. Looked up from germline, CDR1 is MNHNY and CDR2 is SVGAGI (reference sequence). The CDR3 spells CASRGGAQETQYF. The CDR3 bases are TGTGCCAGCAGGGGGGGGGCCCAAGAGACCCAGTACTTC.

This chain connects TRBV6-5 to TRBJ2-5; 13 bases match TRBD2. The tail of the sequence fits TRBJ2-7 better, so the J call may be wrong. The germline V gene encodes CDR1 MNHEY and CDR2 SVGAGI. This CDR3 spans 15 amino acids. Written as DNA, the CDR3 is TGTGCCAGCAGACATAGACTAGCGGGGGGATACGAGCAGTACTTC. As protein: CASRHRLAGGYEQYF.

The V and J genes are TRBV28 and TRBJ2-1; D gene ambiguous. The length of the CDR3 is 13 residues. V was pared by 2 bases and J by 5 bases, with 7 bases between. Germline assignment: CDR1 MDHEN and CDR2 SYDVKM. CDR3 protein: CASSLGPNNEQFF. CDR3 coding DNA: TGTGCCAGCAGTTTAGGGCCGAACAATGAGCAGTTCTTC. Complete variable domain (other parts from reference TRBV28 and TRBJ2-1): DVKVTQSSRYLVKRTGEKVFLECVQDMDHENMFWYRQDPGLGLRLIYFSYDVKMKEKGDIPEGYSVSREKKERFSLILESASTNQTSMYLCASSLGPNNEQFFGPGTRLTVL.

The chain employs TRBV4-1 and TRBJ2-5, with 11 bases aligning to TRBD2. The CDR3 is 15 residues long. Looked up from germline, CDR1 is MGHRA and CDR2 is YSYEKL. V was clipped by 3 bases and J by 2 bases; unmatched bases: 2. This CDR3 is CASSQGTSGQETQYF. The CDR3 DNA follows: TGCGCCAGCAGCCAGGGGACTAGCGGACAAGAGACCCAGTACTTC.

The chain has TRBV6-6 and TRBJ2-5; 7 nucleotides align to TRBD2. TRBJ2-7 explains the end of the DNA better; the J call may be wrong. The CDR3 is made up of 16 amino acids. Germline CDR1 and CDR2: MNHNY and SVGAGI (reference sequence). CDR3 nucleotide sequence: TGTGCCAGCAGTTATAGAATACGGGAGGCTTCCTACGAGCAGTACTTC. Translating gives CASSYRIREASYEQYF.

This clone was counted only a few times. The chain has TRBV9 and TRBJ2-7; D is possibly TRBD1 (5 bases). V was shortened by 3 bases and J by 3 bases, with 16 bases between the two germline ends. Germline V gene lookup returns CDR1 SGDLS and CDR2 YYNGEE. This CDR3 has 15 residues. CDR3 nucleotides: TGTGCCAGCAGCGGAGAACCTGGAAGGGGCTACGAGCAGTACTTC. This codes for CASSGEPGRGYEQYF.

The V and J genes are TRBV19 and TRBJ1-2; D ambiguous. Germline lookup yields CDR1 LNHDA and CDR2 SQIVND (reference sequence). V was trimmed by 1 base and J by 2 bases, leaving 8 bases between them. This CDR3 has 14 amino acids. In nucleotides, the CDR3 is TGTGCCAGTAGTATAGTGGCGGGAAACTATGGCTACACCTTC. Protein sequence: CASSIVAGNYGYTF. The full variable domain, its missing parts supplied by reference TRBV19 and TRBJ1-2, is DGGITQSPKYLFRKEGQNVTLSCEQNLNHDAMYWYRQDPGQGLRLIYYSQIVNDFQKGDIAEGYSVSREKKESFPLTVTSAQKNPTAFYLCASSIVAGNYGYTFGSGTRLTVV.

The chain couples TRBV10-3 to TRBJ2-5; 8 bases are a match to TRBD1. Germline V gene lookup returns CDR1 ENHRY and CDR2 SYGVKD. Losses at the gene ends were 6 bases for V and 7 bases for J; bases not matched to a gene: 13. The CDR3 has 15 amino acids. The DNA for the CDR3 is TGTGCCATCAGCACCGGGACAGGTGACCATGGGACCCAGTACTTC. Translating it yields CAISTGTGDHGTQYF.

The gene calls are TRBV5-5 and TRBJ1-1, with D perhaps matching TRBD1 (6 bases). The CDR3 is 14 amino acids. Germline lookup yields CDR1 SGHKS and CDR2 YYEKEE (reference sequence). V was clipped by 6 bases and J by 1 base, with 13 bases between them. CDR3 protein: CASKLTGPNTEAFF. The CDR3 DNA is TGTGCCAGCAAACTAACAGGGCCGAACACTGAAGCTTTCTTT. The full variable domain, in which reference TRBV5-5 and TRBJ1-1 provide the parts outside the CDR3, is DAGVTQSPTHLIKTRGQQVTLRCSPISGHKSVSWYQQVLGQGPQFIFQYYEKEERGRGNFPDRFSARQFPNYSSELNVNALLLGDSALYLCASKLTGPNTEAFFGQGTRLTVV.